This passage covers 13 T cell receptor beta chains from one sample sequenced in a study of blood T cell repertoires in COVID-19. Generated by immunoSEQ multiplex PCR, the TCRdb table keeps only in-frame clones and is missing some. The data contain 60,000 to 90,000 clones, 80% to 90% of them seen just once; the ten biggest clones take up roughly a sixth. Sequencing was carried out using peripheral blood. The receptors shown here come from a human donor in a cohort sampled during active COVID-19.

This clone was detected only once. The chain links TRBV5-4 to TRBJ2-1; TRBD2 is a possible D gene (6 bases). CDR3 length equals 12 residues. Between the trimmed V and J ends, which lost 1 base and 8 bases, there was a span of 7 bases. The V gene's germline CDR1 is SGHNT and CDR2 YYREEE (reference sequence). CDR3 protein: CASSLREDEQFF. Written as DNA, the CDR3 is TGTGCCAGCAGCTTGAGGGAGGATGAGCAGTTCTTC.

V is TRBV4-1 and J is TRBJ2-2; no definite D call. This CDR3 has 14 residues. The V end was cut by 1 base, the J end by 6 bases, with 9 bases between. Germline loops: CDR1 MGHRA, CDR2 YSYEKL. CDR3: CASSQGRGPGELFF. CDR3 DNA sequence: TGCGCCAGCAGCCAAGGTCGAGGCCCCGGGGAGCTGTTTTTT.

The gene calls are TRBV15 and TRBJ2-1; D possibly corresponds to TRBD1 (6 bases). CDR1 is LNHNV, CDR2 YYDKDF, per germline (reference sequence). The CDR3 is 13 amino acids. Trimming cost V 3 bases and J 6 bases, with 9 bases left between them. This chain's CDR3 is CATSRTGSNEQFF. CDR3 nucleotide sequence: TGTGCCACCAGCAGGACAGGTTCCAATGAGCAGTTCTTC.

The chain combines TRBV6-5 with TRBJ1-1; tentative D call: TRBD1 (6 bases). This CDR3 comprises 14 residues. Germline V gene lookup returns CDR1 MNHEY and CDR2 SVGAGI. The V end was cut by 0 bases, the J end by 6 bases, with 11 bases between. Here the CDR3 reads CASSYSIGGAEAFF. The DNA for the CDR3 is TGTGCCAGCAGTTACTCGATAGGGGGAGCTGAAGCTTTCTTT.

This chain joins TRBV11-1 and TRBJ1-6; D gene ambiguous. This CDR3 comprises 13 residues. The germline V gene has CDR1 SGHAT and CDR2 FQDESV (reference sequence). The V end was cut by 3 bases, the J end by 6 bases, with 6 bases between. CDR3 sequence (DNA): TGTGCCAGCAGCTTCGGGTTTAATTCACCCCTCCACTTT. Translating gives CASSFGFNSPLHF.

The chain has TRBV6-5 and TRBJ2-1, with TRBD2 as a possible D gene (7 bases). The CDR3 extends over 15 amino acids. Germline V gene lookup returns CDR1 MNHEY and CDR2 SVGAGI. V was shortened by 0 bases and J by 6 bases, with 12 bases between the two germline ends. The CDR3 sequence: CASSYSWGGANEQFF. The CDR3 nucleotides read TGTGCCAGCAGTTACTCGTGGGGGGGGGCCAATGAGCAGTTCTTC.

The chain combines TRBV29-1 with TRBJ2-3; TRBD1 agrees at 9 bases. Germline lookup yields CDR1 SQVTM and CDR2 ANQGSEA. V gave up 7 bases and J gave up 6 bases; unmatched junction bases: 5. This CDR3 has 12 residues. This chain's CDR3 is CSAGQGRDTQYF. The CDR3 DNA reads as TGCAGCGCCGGACAGGGGAGGGATACGCAGTATTTT.

The chain is built from TRBV5-1 and TRBJ2-5; D may be TRBD2 (5 bases). Germline assignment: CDR1 SGHRS and CDR2 YFSETQ. The CDR3 length is 14 residues. The V gene lost 0 bases and the J gene lost 5 bases, with 11 bases spanning the gap. CDR3 residues: CASSLEEGVETQYF. The CDR3 bases are TGCGCCAGCAGCTTGGAAGAGGGTGTGGAGACCCAGTACTTC. Full variable domain (missing parts from reference TRBV5-1 and TRBJ2-5): KAGVTQTPRYLIKTRGQQVTLSCSPISGHRSVSWYQQTPGQGLQFLFEYFSETQRNKGNFPGRFSGRQFSNSRSEMNVSTLELGDSALYLCASSLEEGVETQYFGPGTRLLVL.

This chain uses TRBV6-2 or TRBV6-3 with TRBJ2-7; 9 bases line up with TRBD2. This CDR3 is 15 amino acids long. The germline gives CDR1 MNHEY, CDR2 SVGEGT. V dropped 6 bases and J dropped 1; count of bases not matched to a gene: 7. The chain's CDR3 is CASSLKRGASYEQYF. The CDR3 DNA follows: TGTGCCAGCAGCCTTAAGCGGGGGGCTTCCTACGAGCAGTACTTC.

The gene calls are TRBV28 and TRBJ2-7, with 7 bases fitting TRBD2. Germline CDR1 reads MDHEN; CDR2 reads SYDVKM. Losses at the gene ends were 6 bases for V and 2 bases for J; bases not matched to a gene: 16. This CDR3 has 17 amino acids. The CDR3 spells CASSRPVGGSMAYEQYF. The CDR3 DNA reads TGTGCCAGCAGCCGCCCCGTGGGAGGGTCAATGGCCTACGAGCAGTACTTC.

This sequence joins TRBV4-1 and TRBJ2-2; TRBD2 matches at 14 bases. The CDR3 spans 19 residues. V was pared by 0 bases and J by 7 bases, with 10 bases of the junction left unmatched. Per the germline V gene, CDR1 is MGHRA and CDR2 is YSYEKL. CDR3 sequence (DNA): TGCGCCAGCAGCCAAGATGGGACTAGCGGGAGCAAACTGGGCGGGGAGCTGTTTTTT. Protein sequence: CASSQDGTSGSKLGGELFF.

The CDR3 sequence is CASSPQGAVHEQYF. The DNA for the CDR3 is TGTGCCAGCAGCCCGCAGGGGGCAGTACACGAGCAGTACTTC. This rearrangement joins TRBV11-3 to TRBJ2-7, with 8 bases that match TRBD1. The V gene end was trimmed by 5 bases and the J gene end by 5 bases; junction bases not matched to a gene: 8. There are 14 residues in the CDR3. CDR1 is SGHNT and CDR2 is YENEEA in the germline V gene.

The V gene is TRBV18, the J gene TRBJ2-2; TRBD1 aligns across 7 bases. Trimming removed 0 bases from V and 4 bases from J; junction bases left unmatched: 5. Per germline, CDR1 KGHSH and CDR2 LQKENI. CDR3 size: 16 residues. The CDR3 spells CASSPPQGRTTGELFF. The DNA of the CDR3 is TGTGCCAGCTCACCACCACAGGGGCGCACCACCGGGGAGCTGTTTTTT.